The 11 T cell receptor beta chains given below trace back to one sample, sequenced in a study of T cell responses to AZD1222 COVID-19 vaccine (dated by TCRdb to about 2021). This sample's time point label indicates: about 28 days (+/-7) after the second vaccine dose. The library was made by the immunoSEQ multiplex PCR assay. TCRdb provides this immuneACCESS table in a form limited to in-frame rearrangements. Some clones are lacking; in checked studies, under half of them reflect an unresolved V gene, and why the rest are absent is not known. In this sample the table shows tens of thousands of clones, approximately 90% of which occur a single time. The leading ten clones occupy around 30% of the sample. Specimen: peripheral blood, collected 28 days after the second AZD1222 dose. The receptors were sampled from an adult who received the AZD1222 COVID-19 vaccine.

The V call is TRBV28, the J call TRBJ1-4; possibly TRBD1 for D (5 bases). CDR1 MDHEN and CDR2 SYDVKM come from the germline V gene. V lost 10 bases and J 4 bases, leaving 10 bases between the germline ends. The CDR3 covers 12 residues. The CDR3 nucleotides are TGTGCCATCCGGGACTTTAATGAAAAACTGTTTTTT. Translating gives CAIRDFNEKLFF.

The chain has TRBV29-1 and TRBJ2-7; 9 positions match TRBD1. This CDR3 comprises 18 residues. Germline V gene data show CDR1 as SQVTM and CDR2 as ANQGSEA. With 6 bases clipped from V and 6 bases from J, the junction kept 24 bases outside the gene matches. CDR3 sequence (DNA): TGCAGCGTCTCCATTACTTCCCTGGGACAGGGAGGGAGAGGCGAGCAGTACTTC. It codes for CSVSITSLGQGGRGEQYF.

This clone was observed a handful of times. This rearrangement joins TRBV5-6 to TRBJ2-7; D gene unclear. CDR1 and CDR2 from the germline V gene are SGHDT and YYEEEE. Trimming took 1 base from V and 2 from J, leaving 10 bases between them. The CDR3 runs to 14 residues. This CDR3 reads CASSLSNTAYEQYF. CDR3 nucleotides: TGTGCCAGCAGCTTGAGCAACACCGCCTACGAGCAGTACTTC. Full variable domain (outside the CDR3, taken from reference TRBV5-6 and TRBJ2-7): DAGVTQSPTHLIKTRGQQVTLRCSPKSGHDTVSWYQQALGQGPQFIFQYYEEEERQRGNFPDRFSGHQFPNYSSELNVNALLLGDSALYLCASSLSNTAYEQYFGPGTRLTVT.

The CDR3 loop reads CASSEGQGAGNTIYF. The DNA of the CDR3 is TGTGCCAGCAGTGAAGGACAGGGGGCGGGAAACACCATATATTTT. The chain carries TRBV6-1 and TRBJ1-3, with 10 bases lining up with TRBD1. With V trimmed by 1 base and J by 4 bases, 1 base remained unmatched. CDR3 size: 15 residues. Germline V CDR1 and CDR2: MNHNS, SASEGT.

The chain carries TRBV19 and TRBJ2-7; TRBD1 aligns across 7 bases. CDR1 and CDR2 from the germline V gene are LNHDA and SQIVND (reference sequence). After removal of 0 bases from V and 2 bases from J, the junction contained 1 base not matched to a gene. The CDR3 totals 14 residues. The CDR3 protein is CASSIEQGAYEQYF. DNA for the CDR3: TGTGCCAGTAGTATAGAGCAGGGGGCCTACGAGCAGTACTTC. The variable domain in full, with the rest retrieved from reference TRBV19 and TRBJ2-7, is DGGITQSPKYLFRKEGQNVTLSCEQNLNHDAMYWYRQDPGQGLRLIYYSQIVNDFQKGDIAEGYSVSREKKESFPLTVTSAQKNPTAFYLCASSIEQGAYEQYFGPGTRLTVT.

The V call is TRBV27, the J call TRBJ1-5, with D perhaps matching TRBD1 (6 bases). Germline V gene data show CDR1 as MNHEY and CDR2 as SMNVEV (reference sequence). Trimming shortened V by 8 bases and J by 6 bases, and 20 bases separated the two germline ends. CDR3 size: 15 residues. The CDR3 is CASSWGRGAGQPQHF. The CDR3 DNA sequence: TGTGCCAGCTCGTGGGGCAGGGGTGCGGGTCAGCCCCAGCATTTT.

This chain connects TRBV5-1 to TRBJ1-5; D may be TRBD1 (5 bases). Germline lookup yields CDR1 SGHRS and CDR2 YFSETQ. With 0 bases removed from V and 4 bases from J, the gap between germline ends came to 11 bases. This CDR3 is built from 15 residues. CDR3 sequence reads: CASSLDARGNQPQHF. CDR3 in DNA: TGCGCCAGCAGCTTGGACGCCCGGGGGAATCAGCCCCAGCATTTT.

The CDR3 DNA follows: TGCAGCGTTGTAACGGCGGGAGGCTCTGGGGCCAACGTCCTGACTTTC. Its translation is CSVVTAGGSGANVLTF. The chain joins TRBV29-1 to TRBJ2-6, with 8 bases identical to TRBD2. Trimming removed 4 bases from V and 0 bases from J; junction bases left unmatched: 5. Germline V gene lookup returns CDR1 SQVTM and CDR2 ANQGSEA. The CDR3 covers 16 residues.

V gene TRBV4-2 combines with J gene TRBJ2-7; 9 bases are shared with TRBD1. J lost 4 bases, V lost 1 base, and 5 bases had no gene match. Germline V CDR1 and CDR2: LGHNA, YNFKEQ. The length of the CDR3 is 15 residues. In DNA, the CDR3 is TGTGCCAGCAGCCAAGGAGGGGACAGGGCATACGAGCAGTACTTC. Residues: CASSQGGDRAYEQYF.

The chain couples TRBV9 to TRBJ2-3, with D possibly being TRBD1 or TRBD2 (5 bases each). Germline V lookup: CDR1 SGDLS, CDR2 YYNGEE. This CDR3 contains 13 residues. V lost 0 bases and J lost 4, with 6 bases in between. DNA of the CDR3: TGTGCCAGCAGCGTAGTGGGGGCAGATACGCAGTATTTT. Its protein product is CASSVVGADTQYF.

This clone was seen only once. The CDR3 loop reads CSVEGSVGNEQFF. Written as DNA, the CDR3 is TGCAGCGTTGAAGGGTCTGTCGGCAATGAGCAGTTCTTC. The V call is TRBV29-1, the J call TRBJ2-1; D gene uncertain. Deletions cut 1 base from V and 6 bases from J, with 10 bases between. The CDR3 has 13 amino acids. CDR1 is SQVTM, CDR2 ANQGSEA, per germline.